This T cell receptor beta chain is drawn from a study of early T cells in non-severe SARS-CoV-2 infection. General observations from the study: Missing private and CD4 specificities, VDJdb matching favored anti-spike CD8 responses.

As regards this clonotype: Its antigen is not known.

Germline values: CDR1 MNHEY, CDR2 SVGAGI. The CDR3 has 13 amino acids. V dropped 6 bases and J dropped 9 bases, with 17 bases sitting between them. Individual cDNA molecules carried attached unique molecular identifiers. TCRdb passed the 5' RACE reads through MiXCR, listing each CDR3 protein once. The sample yields some 30,000 distinct CDR3 sequences, about 4.6% seen once. The chain links TRBV6-5 to TRBJ1-2; D is ambiguous. The receptor's source is an adult who was a healthcare worker with PCR-confirmed SARS-CoV-2 infection or an uninfected control (not recorded which). Specimen: whole blood. CDR3 protein: CASREESGFRYTF. CDR3 sequence (DNA): TGTGCCAGCAGGGAGGAGTCGGGATTTCGCTACACCTTC.